These 9 T cell receptor beta chains were sequenced from one sample in a study of T cells expressing NK-cell markers. TCRdb reprocessed the 5' RACE reads; each CDR3 protein has one entry and no DNA is given. Its listing shows roughly 390,000 distinct CDR3 sequences. The sample consisted of blood T cells: a sorted CD56 or NKG2C T cell subset, CD4+ or CD8+ T cells, or bulk PBMC T cells (not recorded which). These receptors all stem from a woman aged 50 to 65 in good health.

V gene TRBV5-5 combines with J gene TRBJ2-5. This CDR3 contains 14 residues. CDR1 is SGHKS, CDR2 YYEKEE, per germline (reference sequence). The CDR3 loop is CASSLGVTQETQYF.

J is TRBJ2-2 and V is TRBV5-1; TCRdb returns TRBD2, unconfirmable since there is no DNA. Germline CDR1 is SGHRS and CDR2 is YFSETQ. The CDR3 is 14 residues long. The CDR3 spells CASSHGLAGGQLFF.

CDR3 protein: CASNPTGGDPEAFF. The J gene is TRBJ1-1, the V gene TRBV12-3 or TRBV12-4; TCRdb selects TRBD1, and the lack of DNA leaves this call unchecked. The CDR3 has 14 residues.

V and J are TRBV20-1 and TRBJ2-3; TCRdb outputs TRBD2, but without DNA this stays unchecked. Germline V gene data show CDR1 as DFQATT and CDR2 as SNEGSKA (reference sequence). This CDR3 has 11 amino acids. This chain's CDR3 is CGTHTTDTQYF.

The chain carries TRBV3-1 and TRBJ1-1; with no DNA, the TCRdb D assignment of TRBD1 cannot be verified. This CDR3 region has 16 residues. Germline assignment: CDR1 LGHDT and CDR2 YNNKEL (reference sequence). CDR3: CASSRRKGQMNAEAFF.

J is TRBJ2-1 and V is TRBV2; TCRdb's assignment of TRBD2 cannot be checked, as there is no DNA. The CDR3 runs 15 residues. Germline V CDR1 and CDR2: SNHLY, FYNNEI. The CDR3: CASRGTSGTPHEQFF.

Here the CDR3 reads CASTRRPFYEQYF. V usage is TRBV12-3 or TRBV12-4 and J usage is TRBJ2-7. The CDR3 contains 13 residues.

The chain recombines TRBV4-2 with TRBJ2-7; TCRdb's D gene call, TRBD2, goes unchecked for lack of DNA. This CDR3 contains 17 residues. The germline CDR1 and CDR2 sequences are LGHNA and YNFKEQ. CDR3 in amino acids: CASSPLGTSGRATEQYF.

V gene TRBV21-1 combines with J gene TRBJ1-2; TCRdb's assignment of TRBD1 cannot be checked, as there is no DNA. TRBV21-1 is annotated as a pseudogene. This CDR3 is 12 amino acids long. CDR3 region: CAIPKQALGYTF.